This T cell receptor (beta chain) was documented in a study of T cells in localized non-small cell lung cancer. Regarding the study as a whole: Longer overall survival was linked to higher blood T cell density. Compared with tumor, uninvolved adjacent lung displayed greater T cell clonality, ranking highest overall.

On this clone itself: The antigen is not known.

Libraries were prepared by immunoSEQ multiplex PCR; TCRdb keeps only in-frame clonotypes and omits some of them. Among approximately 1,000 clones listed, approximately 35% were seen once. CDR1 is MNHGY, CDR2 SAAAGT, per germline. The V segment lost 6 bases and the J segment 5 bases; nucleotides outside the gene matches: 16. CDR3 length equals 16 residues. The TCR originated in an older female donor with stage III squamous cell lung carcinoma. Source: normal lung tissue next to the tumor, taken before any cancer treatment. The chain joins TRBV6-8 to TRBJ2-7; TRBD2 matches 7 bases. Here the CDR3 reads CASRRSTSASGNEQYF. CDR3 bases: TGTGCCAGCAGAAGGTCAACTAGCGCCTCGGGGAACGAGCAGTACTTC.